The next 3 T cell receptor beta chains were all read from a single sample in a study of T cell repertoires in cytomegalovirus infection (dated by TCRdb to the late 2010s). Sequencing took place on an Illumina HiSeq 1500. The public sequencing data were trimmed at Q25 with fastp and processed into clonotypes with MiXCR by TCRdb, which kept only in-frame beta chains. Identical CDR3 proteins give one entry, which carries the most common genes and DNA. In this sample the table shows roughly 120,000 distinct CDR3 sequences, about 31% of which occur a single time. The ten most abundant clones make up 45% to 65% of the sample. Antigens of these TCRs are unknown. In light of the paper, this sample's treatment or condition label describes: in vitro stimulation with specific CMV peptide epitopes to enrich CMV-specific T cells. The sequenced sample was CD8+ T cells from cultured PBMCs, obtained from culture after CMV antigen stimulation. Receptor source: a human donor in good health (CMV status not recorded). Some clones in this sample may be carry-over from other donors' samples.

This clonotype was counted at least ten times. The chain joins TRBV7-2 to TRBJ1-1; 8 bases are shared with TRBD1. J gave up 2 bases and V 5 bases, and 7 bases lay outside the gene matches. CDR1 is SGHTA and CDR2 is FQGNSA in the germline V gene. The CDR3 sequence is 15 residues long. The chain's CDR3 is CASSTRTGINTEAFF. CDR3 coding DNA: TGTGCCAGCAGCACACGGACAGGGATAAACACTGAAGCTTTCTTT.

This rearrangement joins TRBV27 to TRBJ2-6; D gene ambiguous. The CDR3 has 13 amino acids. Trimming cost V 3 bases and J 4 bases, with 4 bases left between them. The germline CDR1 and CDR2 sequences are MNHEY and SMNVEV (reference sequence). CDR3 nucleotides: TGTGCCAGCAGTTTGCGGGGGGCCAACGTCCTGACTTTC. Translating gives CASSLRGANVLTF.

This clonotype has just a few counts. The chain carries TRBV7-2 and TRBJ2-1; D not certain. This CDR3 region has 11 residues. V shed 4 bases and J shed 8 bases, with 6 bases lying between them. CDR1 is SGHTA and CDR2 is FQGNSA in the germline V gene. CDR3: CASSSAHEQFF. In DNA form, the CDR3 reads TGTGCCAGCAGCTCGGCGCATGAGCAGTTCTTC.